The rows below give T cell receptor beta chains drawn from one sample of a study of blood T cells in healthy people across ages. TCRdb recomputed calls from the 5' RACE reads with MiXCR, one row per CDR3 protein. The sample carries some 1.1 million distinct CDR3 sequences, around two fifths recorded once. Specimen: blood. The receptor source for this set is a man aged 18 to 35 in good health. CDR3s include the opening cysteine and the closing phenylalanine or tryptophan. D genes are given only for firm matches. Size is stated for part of the rows, as once, few or many counts, or as a class when the clone is expanded.

cdr3_length clone_size d_call j_call v_call cdr3_aa cdr3_nt
13 few NA TRBJ1-1 TRBV27 CASPWAGNTEAFF TGTGCCAGCCCATGGGCGGGGAACACTGAAGCTTTCTTT
14 NA NA TRBJ1-1 TRBV6-6 CASSYVDANTEAFF TGTGCCAGCAGTTACGTAGACGCGAACACTGAAGCTTTCTTT
13 NA NA TRBJ1-4 TRBV29-1 CSVGLGTNEKLFF TGCAGCGTTGGTCTGGGGACTAATGAAAAACTGTTTTTT
15 few NA TRBJ2-1 TRBV24-1 CATSDQGAREDEQFF TGTGCCACCAGTGATCAGGGGGCGCGGGAGGATGAGCAGTTCTTC
17 NA TRBD1 TRBJ1-5 TRBV6-1 CASRGTYRGASNQPQHF TGTGCCAGCAGAGGAACCTACAGGGGAGCGAGCAATCAGCCCCAGCATTTT
14 NA NA TRBJ1-4 TRBV9 CASSVQGGREKLFF TGTGCCAGCAGCGTACAGGGAGGTCGCGAAAAACTGTTTTTT
14 NA TRBD1 TRBJ2-5 TRBV29-1 CNVYYRGRGNEQYF TGCAACGTGTACTACAGGGGGCGTGGCAATGAGCAGTACTTC
15 NA NA TRBJ2-1 TRBV2 CASSEIQGNYNEQFF TGTGCCAGCAGTGAAATCCAGGGGAACTACAATGAGCAGTTCTTC
16 NA TRBD1 TRBJ2-3 TRBV9 CASSPMGQAKTDTQYF TGTGCCAGCAGCCCGATGGGACAGGCGAAGACAGATACGCAGTATTTT
13 NA NA TRBJ1-5 TRBV6-2/TRBV6-3 CASTNPGEGTQHF TGTGCCAGCACCAACCCAGGGGAGGGGACCCAGCATTTT
16 NA NA TRBJ1-4 TRBV5-5 CASSLVGSPEARKLFF TGTGCCAGCAGCTTGGTCGGTTCTCCGGAGGCCAGAAAACTGTTTTTT
13 NA NA TRBJ1-6 TRBV12-3/TRBV12-4 CASSPGTISPLHF TGTGCCAGCAGTCCGGGGACCATTTCACCCCTCCACTTT
17 NA NA TRBJ1-3 TRBV5-1 CASSFGVSMGSGNTIYF TGCGCCAGCAGCTTCGGTGTCTCGATGGGCTCTGGAAACACCATATATTTT
14 NA NA TRBJ1-2 TRBV12-3/TRBV12-4 CASSRPTENYDYTF TGTGCCAGCAGTCGCCCGACAGAGAACTATGACTACACCTTC
19 few TRBD2 TRBJ2-3 TRBV4-3 CASSQLLAGLAGGTDTQYF TGCGCCAGCAGCCAATTACTAGCCGGACTAGCGGGGGGGACAGATACGCAGTATTTT
19 few TRBD2 TRBJ2-5 TRBV12-3/TRBV12-4 CASSPHRWTASGTRETQYF TGTGCCAGCAGTCCGCACCGGTGGACTGCTAGCGGTACTCGGGAGACCCAGTACTTC
13 NA NA TRBJ1-1 TRBV4-2 CASSSRAGAEAFF TGTGCCAGCAGCAGCCGGGCCGGGGCTGAAGCTTTCTTT
15 NA NA TRBJ2-3 TRBV6-6 CASRVPRHGTDTQYF TGTGCCAGCAGAGTCCCCCGACATGGCACAGATACGCAGTATTTT
12 NA NA TRBJ1-1 TRBV12-3/TRBV12-4 CASTLLGTEAFF TGTGCCAGCACCCTGCTGGGCACTGAAGCTTTCTTT
14 NA TRBD1 TRBJ1-2 TRBV12-3/TRBV12-4 CASSLGQAEGGYTF TGTGCCAGCAGTCTTGGACAGGCGGAGGGTGGCTACACCTTC
19 NA NA TRBJ2-5 TRBV7-9 CASSTNRGKGPLKIEPQYF TGTGCCAGCAGCACCAACCGGGGGAAGGGACCATTAAAAATAGAGCCCCAGTACTTC
13 NA NA TRBJ2-3 TRBV5-6 CASSLTITDTQYF TGTGCCAGCAGCTTGACCATAACAGATACGCAGTATTTT
13 few NA TRBJ1-5 TRBV10-3 CAISEQGNQPQHF TGTGCCATCAGTGAGCAGGGTAATCAGCCCCAGCATTTT
14 NA NA TRBJ2-1 TRBV5-1 CASSLGVANNEQFF TGCGCCAGCAGCTTGGGGGTCGCTAACAATGAGCAGTTCTTC
16 NA NA TRBJ1-1 TRBV4-1 CASSHHRQSANTEAFF TGCGCCAGCAGCCACCACAGACAGAGTGCGAACACTGAAGCTTTCTTT
14 NA NA TRBJ2-1 TRBV5-1 CASSSAADYNEQFF TGCGCCAGCAGCTCTGCAGCCGATTACAATGAGCAGTTCTTC
16 NA NA TRBJ2-1 TRBV4-3 CASSQDLVSSYNEQFF TGCGCCAGCAGCCAAGATTTGGTTAGCTCCTACAATGAGCAGTTCTTC
18 NA NA TRBJ2-1 TRBV6-2/TRBV6-3 CASSYSRGGGAPYNEQFF TGTGCCAGCAGTTACTCAAGGGGCGGTGGGGCCCCCTACAATGAGCAGTTCTTC
14 NA TRBD1 TRBJ2-7 TRBV29-1 CSVGATGGGYEQYF TGCAGCGTTGGCGCGACAGGGGGCGGGTACGAGCAGTACTTC
12 NA NA TRBJ2-1 TRBV2 CASGYSYNEQFF TGTGCCAGCGGTTACTCCTACAATGAGCAGTTCTTC
15 many NA TRBJ1-1 TRBV5-1 CASSLITDPSTEAFF TGCGCCAGCAGCTTGATAACGGACCCAAGCACTGAAGCTTTCTTT
16 NA NA TRBJ2-1 TRBV20-1 CSARDRFRGGLNEQFF TGCAGTGCTAGAGATCGTTTCAGGGGGGGACTTAATGAGCAGTTCTTC
16 few TRBD2 TRBJ2-1 TRBV7-2 CASSFGLADTYNEQFF TGTGCCAGCAGCTTTGGACTAGCGGACACTTACAATGAGCAGTTCTTC
15 NA TRBD1 TRBJ2-2 TRBV9 CASSHTGALTGELFF TGTGCCAGCAGCCATACAGGGGCCTTGACCGGGGAGCTGTTTTTT
14 NA NA TRBJ2-3 TRBV2 CASSEMPGTDTQYF TGTGCCAGCAGTGAGATGCCAGGGACAGATACGCAGTATTTT
14 NA NA TRBJ1-1 TRBV18 CASSHGDLNTEAFF TGTGCCAGCTCCCACGGGGACTTGAACACTGAAGCTTTCTTT
14 few NA TRBJ1-1 TRBV4-2 CASSQATGNTEAFF TGTGCCAGCAGCCAAGCCACCGGTAACACTGAAGCTTTCTTT
15 NA TRBD2 TRBJ2-1 TRBV7-2 CASSLSSGSDNEQFF TGTGCCAGCAGTCTATCTAGCGGGAGCGACAATGAGCAGTTCTTC
18 NA TRBD1 TRBJ1-1 TRBV12-3/TRBV12-4 CASSAVRDRNGGNTEAFF TGTGCCAGCAGTGCCGTACGGGACAGAAACGGGGGGAACACTGAAGCTTTCTTT
10 NA NA TRBJ1-1 TRBV7-3 CASSGELAFF TGTGCCAGCAGCGGCGAACTGGCTTTCTTT
16 few NA TRBJ1-4 TRBV21-1 CASSKARGATNEKLFF TGTGCCAGCAGCAAAGCCCGGGGAGCAACTAATGAAAAACTGTTTTTT
17 NA NA TRBJ2-2 TRBV15 CATSRDPVRLSTGELFF TGTGCCACCAGCAGAGATCCGGTCAGGTTAAGCACCGGGGAGCTGTTTTTT
14 NA TRBD1 TRBJ2-1 TRBV7-3 CASSLEQGTDEQFF TGTGCCAGCAGCTTAGAACAGGGGACAGATGAGCAGTTCTTC
14 NA TRBD1 TRBJ1-1 TRBV29-1 CSVGGQGMNTEAFF TGCAGCGTTGGGGGACAGGGGATGAACACTGAAGCTTTCTTT
11 NA NA TRBJ2-3 TRBV9 CASSVGDAQYF TGTGCCAGCAGCGTTGGAGATGCGCAGTATTTT
12 NA NA TRBJ1-4 TRBV30 CAWGVTNEKLFF TGTGCCTGGGGGGTTACTAATGAAAAACTGTTTTTT
15 NA NA TRBJ1-5 TRBV4-2 CASSQDVRGWQPQHF TGTGCCAGCAGCCAAGATGTCAGGGGATGGCAGCCCCAGCATTTT
13 few NA TRBJ2-7 TRBV7-2 CASSLGSLDEQYF TGTGCCAGCAGCCTAGGATCCTTGGACGAGCAGTACTTC
14 NA NA TRBJ1-4 TRBV4-3 CASSQRAGYEKLFF TGCGCCAGCAGCCAAAGAGCAGGGTATGAAAAACTGTTTTTT
12 NA NA TRBJ1-2 TRBV9 CASKRGEYGYTF TGTGCCAGCAAGAGGGGGGAATATGGCTACACCTTC
15 few NA TRBJ1-5 TRBV4-1 CASSQTDRNNQPQHF TGCGCCAGCAGCCAAACAGACAGGAATAATCAGCCCCAGCATTTT
12 NA NA TRBJ2-2 TRBV6-2/TRBV6-3 CATQGNTGELFF TGTGCCACCCAGGGTAACACCGGGGAGCTGTTTTTT
14 NA TRBD1 TRBJ1-2 TRBV4-2 CASSQSTGDYGYTF TGTGCCAGCAGCCAATCGACAGGGGACTATGGCTACACCTTC
17 NA NA TRBJ1-2 TRBV4-3 CASSPRGWSLSNYGYTF TGCGCCAGCAGCCCCAGAGGGTGGAGCCTTTCTAACTATGGCTACACCTTC
15 NA TRBD1 TRBJ2-7 TRBV4-3 CASSQNRGLFYEQYF TGCGCCAGCAGCCAGAACAGGGGGCTATTCTACGAGCAGTACTTC
17 NA NA TRBJ1-3 TRBV4-3 CASSQMPAGPSGNTIYF TGCGCCAGCAGCCAAATGCCCGCAGGGCCCTCTGGAAACACCATATATTTT
14 few NA TRBJ1-2 TRBV5-5 CASSSTRQLDGYTF TGTGCCAGCAGTTCCACTAGACAGCTCGATGGCTACACCTTC
15 NA NA TRBJ2-1 TRBV5-1 CASSPGSSAYNEQFF TGCGCCAGCAGCCCCGGGAGCAGCGCCTACAATGAGCAGTTCTTC
11 few NA TRBJ2-7 TRBV10-3 CAIRKGDEQYF TGTGCCATCAGAAAAGGGGATGAGCAGTACTTC